Below, one T cell receptor beta chain is given with its context. The entry originates in a study of blood T cell repertoires in COVID-19. Overall study context: The United States, Italy and Spain were the sources of the acute and convalescent COVID-19 samples. T cells, B-cell-depleted T cells, or PBMCs supplied cDNA or gDNA.

Original handling: Scientists estimated how many nucleated cells there were by amplifying reference gene primers. Here immunoSEQ multiplex PCR was the method, and the copy in TCRdb shows in-frame clones only, minus some. That table gives V, J and clone size, and the DNA gave D and trimming. This table has around 200,000 clones, around 85% appearing once. The sequence derives from a woman aged 50 to 65 with acute or convalescent COVID-19. The sample taken for sequencing was peripheral blood.

As DNA, the CDR3 is TGTGCCAGCAGTGAAGAGGCCAGGGCGCCCGGGTTACCGTACTTC. It yields the protein CASSEEARAPGLPYF. J is TRBJ2-7 and V is TRBV2; the D gene is possibly TRBD1 (5 bases). Germline V CDR1 and CDR2: SNHLY, FYNNEI. This CDR3 contains 15 residues. Trimming removed 1 base from V and 12 bases from J, with 22 bases in between.